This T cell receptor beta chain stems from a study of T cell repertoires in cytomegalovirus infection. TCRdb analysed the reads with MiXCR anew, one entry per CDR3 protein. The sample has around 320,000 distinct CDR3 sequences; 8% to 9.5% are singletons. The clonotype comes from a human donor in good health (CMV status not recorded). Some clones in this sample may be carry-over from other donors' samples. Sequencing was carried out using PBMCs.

The CDR3 DNA sequence: TGTGCCAGCAGCTTGTACCCGAGACAGGCGGTGGATGAGCAGTTCTTC. Translated, it gives CASSLYPRQAVDEQFF. The V call is TRBV5-5, the J call TRBJ2-1; TRBD1 might be the D (6 bases). Germline V gene data show CDR1 as SGHKS and CDR2 as YYEKEE (reference sequence). V was clipped by 1 base and J by 8 bases, with 19 bases between them. The CDR3 contains 16 residues.